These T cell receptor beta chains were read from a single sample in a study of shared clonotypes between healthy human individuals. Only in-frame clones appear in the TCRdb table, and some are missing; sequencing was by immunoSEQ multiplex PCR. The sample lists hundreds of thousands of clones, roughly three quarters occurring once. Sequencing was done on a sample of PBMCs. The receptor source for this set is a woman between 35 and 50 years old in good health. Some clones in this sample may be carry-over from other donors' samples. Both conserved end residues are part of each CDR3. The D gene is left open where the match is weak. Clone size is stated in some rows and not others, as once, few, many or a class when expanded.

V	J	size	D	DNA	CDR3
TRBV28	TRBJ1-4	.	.	TGTGCCAGCAGCCAGGGGTTGAATGAAAAACTGTTTTTT	CASSQGLNEKLFF
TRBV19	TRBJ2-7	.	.	TGTGCCAGTAGTCCCAGCCGGGGCACACCTAGGGTCGAGCAGTACTTC	CASSPSRGTPRVEQYF
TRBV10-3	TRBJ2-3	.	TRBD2	TGTGCCATCAGTCACGGGGGGGAAGATACGCAGTATTTT	CAISHGGEDTQYF
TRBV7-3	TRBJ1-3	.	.	TGTGCCAGCAGCCAATTCCCGGTCCGATCCGTTGGAAACACCATATATTTT	CASSQFPVRSVGNTIYF
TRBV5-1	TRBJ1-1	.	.	TGCGCCAGCAGCGGTCAGGCTAACACTGAAGCTTTCTTT	CASSGQANTEAFF
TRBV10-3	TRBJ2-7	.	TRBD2	TGTGCCATCAGTGACTCTAGCGGGAATCACGAGCAGTACTTC	CAISDSSGNHEQYF
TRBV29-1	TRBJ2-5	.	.	TGCAGCGTTGCACAGGGTCTACAAGAGACCCAGTACTTC	CSVAQGLQETQYF
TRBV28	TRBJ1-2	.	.	TGTGCCAGCAGTTTGGAAAAGATCTATGGCTACACCTTC	CASSLEKIYGYTF
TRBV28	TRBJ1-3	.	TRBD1	TGTGCCAGCAGTCGACAGGGCCCTGGAAACACCATATATTTT	CASSRQGPGNTIYF
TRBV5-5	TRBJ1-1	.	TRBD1	TGTGCCAGCAGCTTCGTGGTTGCAGGGGGCTTTGGGTCTGAAGCTTTCTTT	CASSFVVAGGFGSEAFF
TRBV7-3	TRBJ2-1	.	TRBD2	TGTGCCAGCAGCTTAAGACTAGCGGGAGGGTACAATGAGCAGTTCTTC	CASSLRLAGGYNEQFF
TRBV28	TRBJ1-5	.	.	TGTGCCAGCCAAGTAGGTGAAGGTTCCTATAGCAATCAGCCCCAGCATTTT	CASQVGEGSYSNQPQHF
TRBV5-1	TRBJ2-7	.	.	TGCGCCAGCAGCTTGGTGGGGGACGCCTACGAGCAGTACTTC	CASSLVGDAYEQYF
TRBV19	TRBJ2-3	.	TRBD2	TGTGCCAGTAGTAGCCGGACTAGCGGGAGTGGAGATACGCAGTATTTT	CASSSRTSGSGDTQYF
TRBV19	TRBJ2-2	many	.	TGTGCCAGTACCCCAGGCCTGGGGGCCACCGGGGAGCTGTTTTTT	CASTPGLGATGELFF
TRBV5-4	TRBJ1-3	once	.	TGTGCCAGCAGCCATTCGACAGGAAGAGGCCTGGGAAACACCATATATTTT	CASSHSTGRGLGNTIYF
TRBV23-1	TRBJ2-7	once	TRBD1	TGCGCCAGCAGTCATCCTTCATCCGGGACAGGGGGCGCATTATCGGGCGAGCAGTACTTC	CASSHPSSGTGGALSGEQYF
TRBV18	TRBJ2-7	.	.	TGTGCCAGCTCACCCGGAGGGTCCGAGCAGTACTTC	CASSPGGSEQYF
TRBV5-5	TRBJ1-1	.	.	TGTGCCAGCAGCGCCTCACCCTGGCAAGGAGAAGCTTTCTTT	CASSASPWQGEAFF
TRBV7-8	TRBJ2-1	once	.	TGTGCCAGCAGCTTAGGACTTCTCAATGAGCAGTTCTTC	CASSLGLLNEQFF
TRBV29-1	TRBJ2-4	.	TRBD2	TGCAGCCCACTAGCGGGAGGGACTTTAGCCAAAAACATTCAGTACTTC	CSPLAGGTLAKNIQYF
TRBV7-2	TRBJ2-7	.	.	TGTGCCAGTGGAGAGGGGGTCGAGCAGTACTTC	CASGEGVEQYF
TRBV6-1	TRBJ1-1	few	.	TGTGCCAGCAGCGGACACGGGGGGGGGCGCACTGAAGCTTTCTTT	CASSGHGGGRTEAFF
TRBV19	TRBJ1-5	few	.	TGTGCCAGTAGTATACGCAATCAGCCCCAGCATTTT	CASSIRNQPQHF
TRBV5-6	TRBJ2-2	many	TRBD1	TGTGCCAGCAGCTCTCCCGACAGGGCGGACGGGGAGCTGTTTTTT	CASSSPDRADGELFF
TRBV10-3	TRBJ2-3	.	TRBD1	TGTGCCATCAGTGAAGGGACAGGGGCAGATACGCAGTATTTT	CAISEGTGADTQYF
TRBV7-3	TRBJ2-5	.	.	TGTGCCAGCAGCCGTGGGCGGGAAGAGACCCAGTACTTC	CASSRGREETQYF
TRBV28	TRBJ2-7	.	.	TGTGCCAGCACCCAGACGGAGGGACTTCGGAGCTACGAGCAGTACTTC	CASTQTEGLRSYEQYF
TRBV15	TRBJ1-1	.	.	TGTGCCACCAGCCCCCCCACAGGGTTTGGGACTGAAGCTTTCTTT	CATSPPTGFGTEAFF
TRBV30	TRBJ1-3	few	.	TGTGCCTGGAGGAGGGGAGCTGGAAACACCATATATTTT	CAWRRGAGNTIYF
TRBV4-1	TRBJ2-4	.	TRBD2	TGCGCCAGCAGCCACCGACTAGCGGAAGAGGGGTTTGACATTCAGTACTTC	CASSHRLAEEGFDIQYF
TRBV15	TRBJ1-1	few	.	TGTGCCACCGGGGGACTGACGAACACTGAAGCTTTCTTT	CATGGLTNTEAFF
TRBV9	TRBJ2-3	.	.	TGTGCCAGCAGCGGCAGCCGAACAGATACGCAGTATTTT	CASSGSRTDTQYF
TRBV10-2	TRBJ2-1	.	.	TGCGCCAGCAGTGTTTCCGGGCTCAATGAGCAGTTCTTC	CASSVSGLNEQFF
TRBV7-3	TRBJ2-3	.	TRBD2	TGTGCCAGCAGCTTAAATCCAGCGGGAGGACCAGATACGCAGTATTTT	CASSLNPAGGPDTQYF
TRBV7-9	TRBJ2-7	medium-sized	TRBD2	TGTGCCAGCAGCTTAGGCGGGGGATCGTTCGGCGAGCAGTACTTC	CASSLGGGSFGEQYF